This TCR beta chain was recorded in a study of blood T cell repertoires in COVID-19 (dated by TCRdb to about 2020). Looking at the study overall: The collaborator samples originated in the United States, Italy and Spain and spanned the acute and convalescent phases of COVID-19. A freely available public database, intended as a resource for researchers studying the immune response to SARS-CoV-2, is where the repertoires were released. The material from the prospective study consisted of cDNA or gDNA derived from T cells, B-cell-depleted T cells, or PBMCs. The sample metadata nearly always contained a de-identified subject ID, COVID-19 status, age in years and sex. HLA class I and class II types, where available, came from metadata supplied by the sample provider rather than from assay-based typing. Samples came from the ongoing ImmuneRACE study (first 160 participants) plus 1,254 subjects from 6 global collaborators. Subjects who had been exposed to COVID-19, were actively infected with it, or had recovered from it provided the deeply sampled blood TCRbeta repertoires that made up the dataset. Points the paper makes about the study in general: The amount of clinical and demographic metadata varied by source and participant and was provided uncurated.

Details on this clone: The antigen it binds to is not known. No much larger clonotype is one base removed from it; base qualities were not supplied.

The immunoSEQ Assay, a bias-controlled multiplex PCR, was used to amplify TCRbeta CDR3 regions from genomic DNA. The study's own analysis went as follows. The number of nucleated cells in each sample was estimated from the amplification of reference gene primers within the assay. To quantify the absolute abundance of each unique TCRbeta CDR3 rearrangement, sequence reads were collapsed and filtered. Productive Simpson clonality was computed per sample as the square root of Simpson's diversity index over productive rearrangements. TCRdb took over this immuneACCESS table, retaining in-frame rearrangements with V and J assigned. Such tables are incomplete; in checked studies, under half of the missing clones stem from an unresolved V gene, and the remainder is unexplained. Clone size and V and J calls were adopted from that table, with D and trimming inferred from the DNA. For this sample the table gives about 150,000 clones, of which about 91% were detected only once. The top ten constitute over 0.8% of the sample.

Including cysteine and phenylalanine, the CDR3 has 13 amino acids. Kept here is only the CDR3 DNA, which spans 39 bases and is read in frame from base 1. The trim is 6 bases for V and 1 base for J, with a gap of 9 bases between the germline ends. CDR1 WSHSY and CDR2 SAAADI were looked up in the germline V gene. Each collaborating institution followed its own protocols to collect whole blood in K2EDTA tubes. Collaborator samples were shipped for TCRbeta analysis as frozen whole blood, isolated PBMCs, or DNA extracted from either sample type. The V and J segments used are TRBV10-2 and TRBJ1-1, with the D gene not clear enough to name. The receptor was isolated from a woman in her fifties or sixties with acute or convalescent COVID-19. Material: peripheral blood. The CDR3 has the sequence CASSGGPNTEAFF. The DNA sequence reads TGCGCCAGCAGCGGCGGGCCGAACACTGAAGCTTTCTTT.